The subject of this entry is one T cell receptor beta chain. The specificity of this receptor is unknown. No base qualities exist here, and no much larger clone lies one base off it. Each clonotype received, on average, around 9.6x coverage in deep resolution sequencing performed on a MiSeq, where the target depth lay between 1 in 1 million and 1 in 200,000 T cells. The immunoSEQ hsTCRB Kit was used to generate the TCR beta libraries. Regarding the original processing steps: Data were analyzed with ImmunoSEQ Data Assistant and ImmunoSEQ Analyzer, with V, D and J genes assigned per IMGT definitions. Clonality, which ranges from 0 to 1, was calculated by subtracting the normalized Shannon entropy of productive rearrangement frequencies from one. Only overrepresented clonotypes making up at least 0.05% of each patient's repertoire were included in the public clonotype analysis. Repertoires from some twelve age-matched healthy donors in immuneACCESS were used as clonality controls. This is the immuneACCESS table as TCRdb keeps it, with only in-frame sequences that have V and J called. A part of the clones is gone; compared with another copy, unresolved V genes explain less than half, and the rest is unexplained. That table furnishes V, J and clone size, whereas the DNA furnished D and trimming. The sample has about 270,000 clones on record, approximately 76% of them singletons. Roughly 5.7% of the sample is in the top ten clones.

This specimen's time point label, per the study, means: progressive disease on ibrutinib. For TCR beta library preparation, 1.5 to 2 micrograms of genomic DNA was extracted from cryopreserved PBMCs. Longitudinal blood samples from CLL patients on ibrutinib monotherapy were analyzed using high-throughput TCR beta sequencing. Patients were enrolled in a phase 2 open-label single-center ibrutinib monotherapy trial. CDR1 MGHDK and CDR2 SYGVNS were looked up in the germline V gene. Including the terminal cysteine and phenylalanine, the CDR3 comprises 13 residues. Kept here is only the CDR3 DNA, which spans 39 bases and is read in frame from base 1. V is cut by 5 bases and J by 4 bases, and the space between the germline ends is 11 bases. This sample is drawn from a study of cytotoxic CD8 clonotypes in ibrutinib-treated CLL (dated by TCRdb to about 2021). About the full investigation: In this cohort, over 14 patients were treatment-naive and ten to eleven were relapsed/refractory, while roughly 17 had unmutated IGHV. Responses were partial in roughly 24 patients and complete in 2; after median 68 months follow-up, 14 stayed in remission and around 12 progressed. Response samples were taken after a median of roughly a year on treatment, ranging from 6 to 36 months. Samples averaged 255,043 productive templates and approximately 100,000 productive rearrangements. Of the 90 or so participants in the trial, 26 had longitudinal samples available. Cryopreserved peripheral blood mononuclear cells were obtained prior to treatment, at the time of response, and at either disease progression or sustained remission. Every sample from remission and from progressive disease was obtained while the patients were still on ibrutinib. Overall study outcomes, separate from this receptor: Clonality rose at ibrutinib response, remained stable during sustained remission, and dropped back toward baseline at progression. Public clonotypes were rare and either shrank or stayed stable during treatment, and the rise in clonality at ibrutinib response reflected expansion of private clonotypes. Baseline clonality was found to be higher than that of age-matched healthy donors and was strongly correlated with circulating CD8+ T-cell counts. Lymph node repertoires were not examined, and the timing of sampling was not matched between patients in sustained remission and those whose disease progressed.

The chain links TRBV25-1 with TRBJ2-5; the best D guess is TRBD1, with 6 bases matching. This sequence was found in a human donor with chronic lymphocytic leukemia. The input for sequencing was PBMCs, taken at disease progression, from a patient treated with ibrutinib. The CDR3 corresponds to CASSRRGGETQYF. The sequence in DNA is TGTGCCAGCAGTCGCAGGGGTGGAGAGACCCAGTACTTC.